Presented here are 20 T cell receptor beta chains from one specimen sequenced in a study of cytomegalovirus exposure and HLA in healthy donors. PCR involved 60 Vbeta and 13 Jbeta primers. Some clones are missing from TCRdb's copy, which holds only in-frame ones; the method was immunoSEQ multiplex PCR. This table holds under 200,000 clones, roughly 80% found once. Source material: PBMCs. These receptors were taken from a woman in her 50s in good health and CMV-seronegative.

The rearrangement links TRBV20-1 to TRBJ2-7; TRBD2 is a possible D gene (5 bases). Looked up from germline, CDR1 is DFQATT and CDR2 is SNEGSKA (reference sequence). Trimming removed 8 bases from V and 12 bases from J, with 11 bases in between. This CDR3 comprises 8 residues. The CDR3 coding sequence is TGCAGTACGGCTAGCCCGTACTTC. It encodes CSTASPYF.

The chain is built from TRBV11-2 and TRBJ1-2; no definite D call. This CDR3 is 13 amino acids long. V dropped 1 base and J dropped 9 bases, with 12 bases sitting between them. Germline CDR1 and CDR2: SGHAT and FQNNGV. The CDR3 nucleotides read TGTGCCAGCAGCTTAGGGACCGGGATCCGCTACACCTTC. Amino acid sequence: CASSLGTGIRYTF.

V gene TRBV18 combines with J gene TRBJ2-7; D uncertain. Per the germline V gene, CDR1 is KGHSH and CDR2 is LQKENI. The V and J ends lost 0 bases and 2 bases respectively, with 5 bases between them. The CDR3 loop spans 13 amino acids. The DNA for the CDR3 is TGTGCCAGCTCACCACCCCGAGCCTACGAGCAGTACTTC. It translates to CASSPPRAYEQYF.

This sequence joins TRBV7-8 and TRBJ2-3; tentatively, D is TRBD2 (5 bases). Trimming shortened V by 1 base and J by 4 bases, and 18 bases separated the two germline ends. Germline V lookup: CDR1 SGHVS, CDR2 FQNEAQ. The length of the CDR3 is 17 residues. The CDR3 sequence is CASSLESAGSGADTQYF. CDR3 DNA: TGTGCCAGCAGCTTAGAGAGTGCGGGCTCCGGGGCAGATACGCAGTATTTT.

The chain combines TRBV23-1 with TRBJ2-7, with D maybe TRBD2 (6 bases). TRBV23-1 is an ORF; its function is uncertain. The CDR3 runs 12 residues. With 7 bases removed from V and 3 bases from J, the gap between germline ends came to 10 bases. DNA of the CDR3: TGCGCCAGCAACTGGCGGGACTACGAGCAGTACTTC. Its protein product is CASNWRDYEQYF.

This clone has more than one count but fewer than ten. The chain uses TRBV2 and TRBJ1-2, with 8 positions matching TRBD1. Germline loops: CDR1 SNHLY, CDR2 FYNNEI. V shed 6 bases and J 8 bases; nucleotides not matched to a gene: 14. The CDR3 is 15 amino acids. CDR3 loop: CASREPDREREGYTF. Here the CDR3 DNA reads TGTGCCAGCAGAGAACCGGACAGGGAGAGAGAAGGCTACACCTTC.

Here the CDR3 reads CASSKGPGLGTEAFF. CDR3 DNA: TGTGCCAGCAGCAAAGGACCGGGGTTGGGAACTGAAGCTTTCTTT. The chain has TRBV21-1 and TRBJ1-1. TRBV21-1 is a pseudogene locus. There are 15 residues in the CDR3.

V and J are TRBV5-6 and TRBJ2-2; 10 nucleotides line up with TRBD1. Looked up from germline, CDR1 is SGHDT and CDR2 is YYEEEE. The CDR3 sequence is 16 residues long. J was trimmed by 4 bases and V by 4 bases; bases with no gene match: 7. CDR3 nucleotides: TGTGCCAGCAGCGTCGACAGGGGGCGCGGCACCGGGGAGCTGTTTTTT. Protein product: CASSVDRGRGTGELFF.

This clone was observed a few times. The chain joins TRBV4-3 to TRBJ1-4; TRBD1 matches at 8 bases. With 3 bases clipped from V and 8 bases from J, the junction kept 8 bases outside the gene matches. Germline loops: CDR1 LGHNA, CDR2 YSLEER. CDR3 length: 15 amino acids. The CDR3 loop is CASSQIGQGLEKLFF. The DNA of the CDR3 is TGCGCCAGCAGCCAGATCGGACAGGGCCTCGAAAAACTGTTTTTT.

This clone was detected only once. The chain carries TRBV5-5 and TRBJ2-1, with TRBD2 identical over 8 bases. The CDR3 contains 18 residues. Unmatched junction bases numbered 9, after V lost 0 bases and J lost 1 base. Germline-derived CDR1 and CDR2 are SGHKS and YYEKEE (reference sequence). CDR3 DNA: TGTGCCAGCAGCTTGGCCCGCATCGGGAGGGGTTCCTACAATGAGCAGTTCTTC. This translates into CASSLARIGRGSYNEQFF.

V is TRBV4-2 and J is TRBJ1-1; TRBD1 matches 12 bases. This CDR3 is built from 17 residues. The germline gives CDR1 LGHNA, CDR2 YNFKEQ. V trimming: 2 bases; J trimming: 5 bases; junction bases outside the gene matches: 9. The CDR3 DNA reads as TGTGCCAGCAGCCAACTGGGTGGGACAGGGGGCGCGACTGAAGCTTTCTTT. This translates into CASSQLGGTGGATEAFF.

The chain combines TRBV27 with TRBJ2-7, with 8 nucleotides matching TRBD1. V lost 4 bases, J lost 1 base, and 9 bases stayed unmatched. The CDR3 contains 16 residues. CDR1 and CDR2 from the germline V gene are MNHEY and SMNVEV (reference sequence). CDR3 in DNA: TGTGCCAGCAGTTACACAGGGGGAAGGAAGTCCTACGAGCAGTACTTC. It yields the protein CASSYTGGRKSYEQYF.

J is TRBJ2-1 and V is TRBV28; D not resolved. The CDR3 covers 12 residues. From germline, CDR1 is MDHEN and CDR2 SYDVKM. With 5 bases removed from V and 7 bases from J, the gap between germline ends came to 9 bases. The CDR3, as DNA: TGTGCCAGCAGTCCCCCGGTAAATGAGCAGTTCTTC. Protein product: CASSPPVNEQFF.

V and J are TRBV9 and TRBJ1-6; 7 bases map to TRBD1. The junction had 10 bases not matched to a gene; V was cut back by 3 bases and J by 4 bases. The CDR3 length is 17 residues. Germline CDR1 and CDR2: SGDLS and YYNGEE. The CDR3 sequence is CASSADRVLGYNSPLHF. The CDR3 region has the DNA TGTGCCAGCAGCGCCGACAGGGTTCTGGGGTATAATTCACCCCTCCACTTT.

The CDR3 reads CASEQGTYNEQFF. CDR3 bases: TGTGCCAGCGAACAGGGGACTTACAATGAGCAGTTCTTC. V gene TRBV6-6 combines with J gene TRBJ2-1; the D gene is possibly TRBD1 (7 bases). Per the germline V gene, CDR1 is MNHNY and CDR2 is SVGAGI (reference sequence). V dropped 8 bases and J dropped 4 bases, with 12 bases sitting between them. CDR3 length equals 13 residues.

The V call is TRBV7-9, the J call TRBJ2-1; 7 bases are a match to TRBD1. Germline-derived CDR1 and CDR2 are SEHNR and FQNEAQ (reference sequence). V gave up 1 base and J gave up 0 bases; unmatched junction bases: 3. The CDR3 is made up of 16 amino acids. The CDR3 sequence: CASSLEGASSYNEQFF. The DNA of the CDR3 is TGTGCCAGCAGCTTAGAGGGGGCTAGCTCCTACAATGAGCAGTTCTTC.

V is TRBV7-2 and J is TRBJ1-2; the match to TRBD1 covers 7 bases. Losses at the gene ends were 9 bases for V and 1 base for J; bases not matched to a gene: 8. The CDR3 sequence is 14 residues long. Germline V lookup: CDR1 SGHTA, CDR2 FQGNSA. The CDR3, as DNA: TGTGCCAGTGAACTCCGGGACAGTAACTATGGCTACACCTTC. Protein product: CASELRDSNYGYTF.

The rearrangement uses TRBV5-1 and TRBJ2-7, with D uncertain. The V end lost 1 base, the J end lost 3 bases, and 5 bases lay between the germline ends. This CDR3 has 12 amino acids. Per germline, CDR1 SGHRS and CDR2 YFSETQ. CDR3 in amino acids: CASSLPGYEQYF. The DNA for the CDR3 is TGCGCCAGCAGCTTGCCGGGCTACGAGCAGTACTTC.

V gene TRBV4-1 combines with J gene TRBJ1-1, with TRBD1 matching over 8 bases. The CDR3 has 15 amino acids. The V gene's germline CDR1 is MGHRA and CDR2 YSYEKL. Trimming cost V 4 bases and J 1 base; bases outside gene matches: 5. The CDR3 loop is CASSRTGSENTEAFF. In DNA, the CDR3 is TGCGCCAGCAGCCGGACAGGGAGCGAGAACACTGAAGCTTTCTTT.

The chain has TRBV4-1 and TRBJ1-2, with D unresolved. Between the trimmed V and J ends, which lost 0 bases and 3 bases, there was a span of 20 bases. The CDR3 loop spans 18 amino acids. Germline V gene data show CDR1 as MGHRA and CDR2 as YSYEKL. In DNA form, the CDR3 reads TGCGCCAGCAGCCAAGAAGGAGGACTCGGGGTTTTTTACTATGGCTACACCTTC. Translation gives CASSQEGGLGVFYYGYTF.